Sequencing of this TCR beta chain was carried out in a study of control samples from healthy donors and cancer patients. The CDR3 is made up of 16 amino acids. V shed 4 bases, J shed 0 bases, and the junction held 6 bases outside the gene matches. Sequencing used immunoSEQ multiplex PCR; TCRdb keeps in-frame clones, though not all of them. The sample carries around 70,000 clones, roughly 90% recorded once. The sequence was obtained from a woman between 45 and 65 years old with colorectal cancer. The V call is TRBV23-1, the J call TRBJ2-4; 7 positions agree with TRBD1. TRBV23-1 is an open reading frame, and its role is uncertain. The material sequenced was PBMCs. CDR3 DNA: TGCGCCAGCAGTCGGGGACAGAGACTAGCCAAAAACATTCAGTACTTC. It yields the protein CASSRGQRLAKNIQYF.